These 19 T cell receptor beta chains share one sample of origin, sequenced in a study of T cells in Graves' hyperthyroidism and ophthalmopathy. Amplification of TCR beta CDR3 regions was performed using RNA transcripts as template. Using the HTBI primer set, a first-round RT-PCR was run on the TCR CDR3. TCRdb reanalysed the multiplex PCR reads using MiXCR and keeps one entry per CDR3 protein. This table holds 500,000 to 600,000 distinct CDR3 sequences, just under 20% found once. The sample consisted of blood. The receptors originated from a man between 35 and 55 years old with Graves' ophthalmopathy.

CDR3 bases: TGTGCCAGCTCACCGGGCTTATTGGGGAACTCTGGAAACACCATATATTTT. Protein: CASSPGLLGNSGNTIYF. V and J are TRBV18 and TRBJ1-3; D unresolved. The germline V gene encodes CDR1 KGHSH and CDR2 LQKENI. The CDR3 length is 17 residues. Trimming left V 3 bases short and J 0 bases short, with 15 bases between.

This sequence joins TRBV7-2 and TRBJ1-6; perhaps TRBD1 as D (5 bases). This CDR3 is 14 amino acids long. The V and J ends lost 4 bases and 5 bases respectively, with 9 bases between them. Germline assignment: CDR1 SGHTA and CDR2 FQGNSA. CDR3 loop: CASSSPTDNSPLHF. As DNA, the CDR3 is TGTGCCAGCAGCTCGCCGACAGATAATTCACCCCTCCACTTT.

This clonotype was observed many times. This rearrangement joins TRBV5-1 to TRBJ2-7, with 7 nucleotides matching TRBD1. Trimming removed 5 bases from V and 4 bases from J; junction bases left unmatched: 9. This CDR3 comprises 14 residues. Germline V gene data show CDR1 as SGHRS and CDR2 as YFSETQ. The CDR3, as DNA: TGCGCCAGCAGATCCGAAGGGGGCCGATACGAGCAGTACTTC. Protein: CASRSEGGRYEQYF.

The chain has TRBV20-1 and TRBJ2-4; 7 bases align to TRBD1. The CDR3 totals 17 residues. The V gene end was trimmed by 1 base and the J gene end by 0 bases; junction bases not matched to a gene: 9. Germline loops: CDR1 DFQATT, CDR2 SNEGSKA (reference sequence). The CDR3 loop is CSARALGQDLAKNIQYF. In nucleotides, the CDR3 is TGCAGTGCTAGAGCCCTAGGACAGGACTTAGCCAAAAACATTCAGTACTTC.

This clonotype appeared a few times. V is TRBV7-2 and J is TRBJ1-6; TRBD1 might be the D (6 bases). Germline V CDR1 and CDR2: SGHTA, FQGNSA. This CDR3 has 14 amino acids. Trimming shortened V by 5 bases and J by 9 bases, and 14 bases separated the two germline ends. The CDR3 coding sequence is TGTGCCAGCAGCCCAGAGGGGGTCCGTTCACCCCTCCACTTT. This gives the protein CASSPEGVRSPLHF.

This clonotype was recorded at least ten times. The CDR3 sequence: CASSSGQGSIRITEAFF. Written as DNA, the CDR3 is TGCGCCAGCAGCTCGGGACAGGGCTCCATTCGGATTACTGAAGCTTTCTTT. The chain recombines TRBV5-1 with TRBJ1-1; TRBD1 aligns across 9 bases. The CDR3 contains 17 residues. V was clipped by 3 bases and J by 5 bases; unmatched bases: 14. Germline V gene sequence: CDR1 SGHRS, CDR2 YFSETQ.

The gene calls are TRBV3-1 and TRBJ2-5; D gene unclear. Germline CDR1 reads LGHDT; CDR2 reads YNNKEL (reference sequence). V was shortened by 11 bases and J by 4 bases, with 17 bases between the two germline ends. The CDR3 is 13 amino acids. The DNA of the CDR3 is TGTGCCTCTGTAGAGGCTAGTGGAGAGACCCAGTACTTC. Its translation is CASVEASGETQYF.

Worth noting for this clonotype: A read error may account for a junction end that differs from germline. This chain uses TRBV5-4 with TRBJ2-2, with D tentatively TRBD1 or TRBD2 (6 bases each). There are 14 residues in the CDR3. CDR1 is SGHNT and CDR2 is YYREEE in the germline V gene (reference sequence). The CDR3 DNA sequence: TGTGCCAGCAGCTTGATGGACAGTCCCGGGGGGCTGTTTTTT. This sequence encodes CASSLMDSPGGLFF.

In its sample, this clonotype was seen many times. V is TRBV11-2 and J is TRBJ2-3; tentatively, D is TRBD2 (6 bases). This CDR3 is built from 15 residues. V was cut by 3 bases and J by 1 base, with 11 bases left in between. CDR1 is SGHAT and CDR2 is FQNNGV in the germline V gene. The CDR3: CASSLGTGGTDTQYF. The CDR3 DNA follows: TGTGCCAGCAGCTTGGGCACGGGGGGCACAGATACGCAGTATTTT.

Remarks on this clonotype: A clone one base away is much larger, so this may be a read error. The CDR3 DNA reads as TGTGCCAGCAGTTCCGGGAGGGCCAATGAGCAGTTCTTC. This translates into CASSSGRANEQFF. The chain links TRBV27 to TRBJ2-1, with 8 bases aligning to TRBD2. The CDR3 runs 13 residues. Germline CDR1 reads MNHEY; CDR2 reads SMNVEV (reference sequence). V dropped 4 bases and J dropped 6; count of bases not matched to a gene: 2.

The J gene is TRBJ2-3, the V gene TRBV7-9, with no clear D. Germline CDR1 and CDR2: SEHNR and FQNEAQ (reference sequence). V was pared by 1 base and J by 1 base, with 21 bases between. The CDR3 covers 19 residues. This CDR3 is CASSLVGTSSLRGTDTQYF. The CDR3 nucleotides read TGTGCCAGCAGCTTAGTAGGTACGAGCAGTCTAAGGGGCACAGATACGCAGTATTTT.

The gene calls are TRBV5-1 and TRBJ1-1; a weak D match, TRBD1 (5 bases). Looked up from germline, CDR1 is SGHRS and CDR2 is YFSETQ. V was pared by 2 bases and J by 4 bases, with 12 bases between. This CDR3 has 14 residues. CDR3 residues: CASSFEGQGTEAFF. The CDR3 coding sequence is TGCGCCAGCAGCTTTGAGGGGCAAGGCACTGAAGCTTTCTTT.

This chain uses TRBV29-1 with TRBJ2-5, with a possible D match to TRBD1 (5 bases). With 4 bases removed from V and 4 bases from J, the gap between germline ends came to 13 bases. CDR1 is SQVTM and CDR2 is ANQGSEA in the germline V gene. The CDR3 length is 13 residues. The CDR3 region has the DNA TGCAGCGTTGGGCAGGGCCGGCGAGAGACCCAGTACTTC. Protein: CSVGQGRRETQYF.

The gene calls are TRBV7-2 and TRBJ1-1; D might be TRBD1 (6 bases). V gave up 5 bases and J gave up 11 bases, with 15 bases separating them. The CDR3 consists of 12 residues. Per the germline V gene, CDR1 is SGHTA and CDR2 is FQGNSA. CDR3 residues: CASSLGQRRAFF. CDR3 DNA: TGTGCCAGCAGCCTAGGACAGCGTAGGGCTTTCTTT.

The V gene is TRBV12-3 or TRBV12-4, the J gene TRBJ1-4; 7 bases map to TRBD1. The CDR3 sequence is 15 residues long. Trimming cost V 5 bases and J 6 bases; bases outside gene matches: 9. Written as DNA, the CDR3 is TGTGCCAGCAGTCCAGGGGGGCGGGGGGATGAAAAACTGTTTTTT. Protein: CASSPGGRGDEKLFF.

This clonotype was seen many times. The CDR3 sequence is CASSLRRGLSYEQYF. The CDR3, as DNA: TGTGCCAGCAGTTTAAGGCGTGGGTTGTCCTACGAGCAGTACTTC. The chain carries TRBV27 and TRBJ2-7; D gene uncertain. The length of the CDR3 is 15 residues. The germline V gene encodes CDR1 MNHEY and CDR2 SMNVEV (reference sequence). Between the trimmed V and J ends, which lost 2 bases and 1 base, there was a span of 12 bases.

This clonotype was picked up many times. The chain couples TRBV7-2 to TRBJ1-2; 8 bases are a match to TRBD1. Germline V lookup: CDR1 SGHTA, CDR2 FQGNSA. V shed 4 bases, J shed 5 bases, and the junction held 6 bases outside the gene matches. There are 14 residues in the CDR3. The CDR3 region is CASSYRDRRYGYTF. Written as DNA, the CDR3 is TGTGCCAGCAGCTACCGGGACAGGAGATATGGCTACACCTTC.

This chain connects TRBV20-1 to TRBJ2-1; D may match TRBD1 or TRBD2 (6 bases each). Per the germline V gene, CDR1 is DFQATT and CDR2 is SNEGSKA (reference sequence). The CDR3 contains 14 residues. V was clipped by 3 bases and J by 6 bases, with 15 bases between them. Written as DNA, the CDR3 is TGCAGTGCTAGCGGGGGCTATAGGGGCAATGAGCAGTTCTTC. It is translated as CSASGGYRGNEQFF.

This clonotype showed up many times. The CDR3, as DNA: TGTGCCAGCAGCCCCGCCCCTGGGAACACCGGGGAGCTGTTTTTT. Its protein is CASSPAPGNTGELFF. V usage is TRBV7-9 and J usage is TRBJ2-2; D is unresolved. The germline CDR1 and CDR2 sequences are SEHNR and FQNEAQ (reference sequence). The CDR3 length is 15 residues. Deletions cut 5 bases from V and 1 base from J, with 11 bases between.